What follows is one T cell receptor beta chain and its context. Antigen specificity is unknown. Described time point: week 11, during vaccination. Vaccinated patients received 300 ug of mutant IDH1 20-mer peptide per dose, with topical imiquimod. This sample stems from a study of a mutant IDH1 vaccine in newly diagnosed glioma. Overall study context: Eight vaccinations were given in weeks 1, 3, 5, 7, 11, 15, 19 and 23. Patients got radiotherapy, temozolomide, or both beforehand, and most got both.

The CDR3 is 17 residues long. Looked up from germline, CDR1 is SGHAT and CDR2 is FQNNGV. V lost 1 base and J 8 bases, leaving 21 bases between the germline ends. TCRdb's copy holds only in-frame clones and misses some; the assay was immunoSEQ multiplex PCR. The sample holds some 130,000 clones, about four fifths seen once. Notes on the study in general: Changes in top peripheral clonotypes did not appear linked to pseudoprogression. The occurrence of vaccine-induced immune responses was seen in 90% to 95% of patients.

The specimen comprised PBMCs, sampled from a glioma patient whose treatment included an IDH1 peptide vaccine. The chain links TRBV11-2 to TRBJ2-1; D is perhaps TRBD1 (6 bases). This sequence was found in a man aged 35 to 55 with glioma. CDR3 coding DNA: TGTGCCAGCAGCTTAGTTTTACAGGGCGAAACCTGGGATGAGCAGTTCTTC. Its protein product is CASSLVLQGETWDEQFF.